One T cell receptor (beta chain) is described in this entry. The data belong to a study of T-cell memory formation after mild COVID-19. Study at large: TCR clusters mostly belonged to single donors.

Between the trimmed V and J ends, which lost 6 bases and 6 bases, there was a span of 18 bases. The CDR3 is 14 amino acids. 5'RACE primed from the constant segment yielded TCR alpha and TCR beta cDNA libraries bearing sample barcodes and UMIs. TCRdb reprocessed the 5' RACE reads with MiXCR, giving one entry per CDR3 protein. The table records over 45,000 distinct CDR3 sequences, 9.3% of them present only once. The origin of this receptor is an adult woman who had mild COVID-19 (a few samples of this study predate the infection). Cell type and time point are not known. The J gene is TRBJ2-7, the V gene TRBV12-3 or TRBV12-4, with D perhaps matching TRBD2 (6 bases). Material: PBMCs or a T cell subset sorted from them (not recorded which). The DNA for the CDR3 is TGTGCCAGCAGCGTTGCCCGGGAGCCGAGCGAGCAGTACTTC. The encoded protein is CASSVAREPSEQYF.